This passage covers 25 T cell receptor beta chains from one sample sequenced in a study of blood T cell repertoires in COVID-19 (dated by TCRdb to the early 2020s). Library generation was performed with the immunoSEQ multiplex PCR assay. TCRdb took over this immuneACCESS table, retaining in-frame rearrangements with V and J assigned. Such tables are incomplete; in checked studies, under half of the missing clones stem from an unresolved V gene, and the remainder is unexplained. The sample profile shows around 41,000 clones; more than 85% of them were found once. 5% to 6% of the sample belongs to the ten largest clones. The sample was peripheral blood. These receptors all stem from a human donor in a cohort sampled during active COVID-19.

The chain combines TRBV5-4 with TRBJ1-1, with TRBD1 matching 7 bases. Germline CDR1 reads SGHNT; CDR2 reads YYREEE (reference sequence). The CDR3 spans 15 residues. Unmatched junction bases numbered 7, after V lost 0 bases and J lost 5 bases. The CDR3 nucleotides read TGTGCCAGCAGCTTGGCTGAGGGGGCGAGGACTGAAGCTTTCTTT. The encoded protein is CASSLAEGARTEAFF.

About this clone: As the CDR3 is not closed by the conserved phenylalanine or tryptophan, this likely results from a read error. This chain uses TRBV3-1 (or the pseudogene TRBV3-2) with TRBJ1-2; the D gene is possibly TRBD1 (6 bases). CDR1 and CDR2 (germline): LGHDT, YNNKEL (reference sequence). This CDR3 has 18 amino acids. V dropped 3 bases and J dropped 5 bases, with 25 bases sitting between them. The CDR3 DNA sequence: TGTGCCAGCAGCCATACTTTCCCCCCGACAGGCCTTGAGTATGGCTACACCTGC. This gives the protein CASSHTFPPTGLEYGYTC.

The V and J genes are TRBV21-1 and TRBJ1-1; the table's D call, TRBD1, was not checked against the DNA. TRBV21-1 corresponds to a pseudogene. CDR3 length equals 15 residues. The CDR3 region has the DNA TGTGCCAGCAGCAACAGGGGGTCCTCGAACACTGAAGCTTTCTTT. As protein: CASSNRGSSNTEAFF.

The rearrangement uses TRBV5-1 and TRBJ2-5; 11 positions match TRBD2. V shed 4 bases and J 3 bases; nucleotides not matched to a gene: 2. Germline-derived CDR1 and CDR2 are SGHRS and YFSETQ. The length of the CDR3 is 14 residues. CDR3 region: CASSTSGRKETQYF. The CDR3 DNA sequence: TGCGCCAGCAGCACTAGCGGGAGAAAAGAGACCCAGTACTTC.

This chain connects TRBV6-2 or TRBV6-3 to TRBJ2-7; 13 bases are a match to TRBD2. CDR3 length: 17 residues. CDR1 and CDR2 (germline): MNHEY, SVGEGT. V shed 6 bases and J 2 bases; nucleotides not matched to a gene: 10. Here the CDR3 DNA reads TGTGCCAGCAGCCGCCCTCCTACTAGCGGGAGGGCCTACGAGCAGTACTTC. It codes for CASSRPPTSGRAYEQYF.

The chain employs TRBV13 and TRBJ1-1; D possibly corresponds to TRBD1 (5 bases). V lost 5 bases to trimming and J lost 6 bases, with 13 bases between them. There are 13 residues in the CDR3. CDR1 and CDR2 (germline): PRHDT, FYEKMQ (reference sequence). The CDR3 DNA is TGTGCCAGCAGCGGTGGACATCGGCCTGAAGCTTTCTTT. This translates into CASSGGHRPEAFF.

This chain links TRBV18 with TRBJ2-7; 10 nucleotides match TRBD2. V gave up 1 base and J gave up 2 bases; unmatched junction bases: 5. Germline values: CDR1 KGHSH, CDR2 LQKENI. The CDR3 runs to 16 residues. CDR3 DNA: TGTGCCAGCTCACCACGTCTAGCGGGAGTTACCTACGAGCAGTACTTC. It encodes CASSPRLAGVTYEQYF.

V is TRBV4-2 and J is TRBJ1-4; D is unresolved. V was trimmed by 0 bases and J by 7 bases, leaving 9 bases between them. The CDR3 spans 14 residues. Germline CDR1 LGHNA, CDR2 YNFKEQ. The CDR3 protein is CASSQEGESEKLFF. The CDR3 nucleotides read TGTGCCAGCAGCCAAGAGGGAGAAAGTGAAAAACTGTTTTTT.

The rearrangement joins TRBV7-2 to TRBJ1-1, with no clear D. The ends were cut back, 8 bases at V and 5 bases at J, with 9 bases in the middle. The CDR3 runs to 11 residues. Germline V gene data show CDR1 as SGHTA and CDR2 as FQGNSA. This CDR3 reads CASCTGTEAFF. CDR3 nucleotide sequence: TGTGCCAGCTGCACGGGGACTGAAGCTTTCTTT. The entire variable domain, with the rest obtained from reference TRBV7-2 and TRBJ1-1, is as follows: GAGVSQSPSNKVTEKGKDVELRCDPISGHTALYWYRQSLGQGLEFLIYFQGNSAPDKSGLPSDRFSAERTGGSVSTLTIQRTQQEDSAVYLCASCTGTEAFFGQGTRLTVV.

The J gene is TRBJ1-2, the V gene TRBV30; a weak D match, TRBD1 (5 bases). CDR1 GTSNPN and CDR2 SVGIG come from the germline V gene (reference sequence). The V end lost 0 bases, the J end lost 1 base, and 15 bases lay between the germline ends. The CDR3 covers 16 residues. DNA for the CDR3: TGTGCCTGGAGTGTACGAAACAGGAACCTTAACTATGGCTACACCTTC. It codes for CAWSVRNRNLNYGYTF.

This clone was found once. This sequence joins TRBV29-1 and TRBJ2-1; 7 bases match TRBD2. Germline loops: CDR1 SQVTM, CDR2 ANQGSEA. With V trimmed by 4 bases and J by 7 bases, 7 bases remained unmatched. This CDR3 has 13 residues. CDR3 DNA sequence: TGCAGCGTTGGGCAGGGAGGGATGAATGAGCAGTTCTTC. Translated, it gives CSVGQGGMNEQFF.

This clone was seen only a few times. The chain couples TRBV5-1 to TRBJ2-7, with 9 bases fitting TRBD1. Trimming removed 4 bases from V and 6 bases from J; junction bases left unmatched: 11. CDR3 length: 15 amino acids. Germline lookup yields CDR1 SGHRS and CDR2 YFSETQ. This chain's CDR3 is CASSAVGQGLGEQYF. CDR3 nucleotide sequence: TGCGCCAGCAGCGCGGTCGGACAGGGGCTCGGCGAGCAGTACTTC.

The rearrangement uses TRBV20-1 and TRBJ2-7, with unresolved D. Trimming stripped 2 bases from V and 4 bases from J, with 6 bases between. Germline CDR1 and CDR2: DFQATT and SNEGSKA (reference sequence). This CDR3 contains 11 residues. As DNA, the CDR3 is TGCAGTGCTAGACGAGGTTACGAGCAGTACTTC. It translates to CSARRGYEQYF.

The chain combines TRBV6-5 with TRBJ2-2; TRBD1 agrees at 8 bases. J lost 1 base, V lost 5 bases, and 3 bases had no gene match. The CDR3 is 15 residues long. Germline V gene data show CDR1 as MNHEY and CDR2 as SVGAGI. CDR3 loop: CASSRGTGNTGELFF. CDR3 DNA sequence: TGTGCCAGCAGTAGGGGGACAGGGAACACCGGGGAGCTGTTTTTT.

The V call is TRBV29-1, the J call TRBJ1-1; 12 nucleotides line up with TRBD1. The junction had 13 bases not matched to a gene; V was cut back by 7 bases and J by 7 bases. Germline CDR1 SQVTM, CDR2 ANQGSEA. The CDR3 is 15 residues long. The CDR3, as DNA: TGCAGCGCTGAGGGGACAGGGGGCTTGGGCGGTGAAGCTTTCTTT. It codes for CSAEGTGGLGGEAFF.

The chain couples TRBV5-5 to TRBJ2-7; tentative D call: TRBD2 (5 bases). Germline CDR1 is SGHKS and CDR2 is YYEKEE (reference sequence). The CDR3 extends over 13 amino acids. The germline V and J ends were trimmed by 3 bases and 3 bases, with 10 bases remaining between them. CDR3 residues: CASSSPADYEQYF. CDR3 nucleotides: TGTGCCAGCAGCTCTCCAGCGGACTACGAGCAGTACTTC.

The genes are TRBV2 and TRBJ2-5; 7 positions match TRBD1. Trimming at V came to 6 bases and at J to 1 base, leaving 5 bases not matched to a gene. The CDR3 length is 14 residues. Germline V gene sequence: CDR1 SNHLY, CDR2 FYNNEI. As DNA, the CDR3 is TGTGCCAGCAGACCAGGGACAGTCCAAGAGACCCAGTACTTC. This codes for CASRPGTVQETQYF.

CDR3 residues: CASSLGQSVADTQYF. The CDR3 bases are TGTGCCAGCAGCTTAGGACAGTCTGTTGCAGATACGCAGTATTTT. This chain connects TRBV11-3 to TRBJ2-3, with TRBD1 as a possible D gene (5 bases). Trimming left V 1 base short and J 4 bases short, with 12 bases between. The CDR3 is 15 amino acids. Germline loops: CDR1 SGHNT, CDR2 YENEEA. Looking up the rest from reference TRBV11-3 and TRBJ2-3 gives the full variable domain: EAGVVQSPRYKIIEKKQPVAFWCNPISGHNTLYWYLQNLGQGPELLIRYENEEAVDDSQLPKDRFSAERLKGVDSTLKIQPAELGDSAVYLCASSLGQSVADTQYFGPGTRLTVL.

The J gene is TRBJ2-1, the V gene TRBV6-4; TRBD1 matches 9 bases. Germline V gene sequence: CDR1 MRHNA, CDR2 SNTAGT. The CDR3 length is 16 residues. V shed 2 bases, J shed 10 bases, and the junction held 12 bases outside the gene matches. CDR3 in amino acids: CASSDGPGQGTKEQFF. The CDR3 DNA reads TGTGCCAGCAGTGACGGCCCGGGACAGGGAACGAAGGAGCAGTTCTTC.

The chain combines TRBV7-2 with TRBJ2-2, with D uncertain. CDR3 size: 14 residues. Trimming removed 5 bases from V and 1 base from J, with 8 bases in between. Per germline, CDR1 SGHTA and CDR2 FQGNSA. The CDR3 nucleotides read TGTGCCAGCAGCCCTAGAGGGAACACCGGGGAGCTGTTTTTT. Translated, it gives CASSPRGNTGELFF.

This sequence joins TRBV2 and TRBJ2-3, with D perhaps matching TRBD1 (5 bases). With 3 bases removed from V and 5 bases from J, the gap between germline ends came to 9 bases. Germline-derived CDR1 and CDR2 are SNHLY and FYNNEI. This CDR3 is built from 13 residues. CDR3 sequence reads: CASSDRGKDTQYF. The CDR3 nucleotides are TGTGCCAGCAGTGATAGGGGCAAAGATACGCAGTATTTT.

The chain carries TRBV9 and TRBJ2-5; 10 bases map to TRBD2. This CDR3 is 13 amino acids long. Unmatched junction bases numbered 1, after V lost 5 bases and J lost 3 bases. Germline V gene lookup returns CDR1 SGDLS and CDR2 YYNGEE. The CDR3 bases are TGTGCCAGCAGAGGACTAGCGGAAGAGACCCAGTACTTC. As protein: CASRGLAEETQYF.

The rearrangement links TRBV4-3 to TRBJ1-1; tentative D call: TRBD1 (5 bases). V dropped 1 base and J dropped 0 bases, with 9 bases sitting between them. CDR3 size: 15 residues. Germline CDR1 is LGHNA and CDR2 is YSLEER. DNA of the CDR3: TGCGCCAGCAGCCAAGTTTCGGGGGTGAACACTGAAGCTTTCTTT. This sequence encodes CASSQVSGVNTEAFF.

This clone was detected once. This chain connects TRBV27 to TRBJ2-5; TRBD2 might be the D (7 bases). The CDR3 consists of 15 residues. Germline CDR1 reads MNHEY; CDR2 reads SMNVEV (reference sequence). The V and J ends lost 2 bases and 5 bases respectively, with 15 bases between them. The CDR3: CASSLMGGLKETQYF. The CDR3 DNA reads TGTGCCAGCAGTTTAATGGGGGGGCTAAAGGAGACCCAGTACTTC.

The CDR3, as DNA: TGTGCCAGGGGGGGACTAGCACCCATCGATGAGCAGTTCTTC. It translates to CARGGLAPIDEQFF. The chain has TRBV11-2 and TRBJ2-1, with 9 bases that match TRBD2. CDR1 and CDR2 from the germline V gene are SGHAT and FQNNGV. This CDR3 is 14 amino acids long. The V segment lost 9 bases and the J segment 8 bases; nucleotides outside the gene matches: 11.